This TCR beta chain was captured by sequencing in a study of T-cell memory formation after mild COVID-19. TCRdb redid the calling of the 5' RACE reads with MiXCR, one entry per CDR3 protein. The data contain under 450,000 distinct CDR3 sequences, 13% to 15% of them singletons. Regarding this clonotype: Its cognate antigen is unknown.

Germline-derived CDR1 and CDR2 are MGHDK and SYGVNS. Trimming at V came to 4 bases and at J to 3 bases, leaving 6 bases not matched to a gene. The CDR3 spans 16 residues. Whole-study results and caveats: SARS-CoV-2 specificity of second-wave clones peaking day 37 was unconfirmed. The pre-infection memory compartment contained some responding clones, suggesting cross-reactive memory joined.

The J gene is TRBJ1-4, the V gene TRBV25-1; the match to TRBD1 covers 9 bases. The TCR originated in a man between 18 and 29 years old who had mild COVID-19 (a few samples of this study predate the infection). Cell type and time point are not known. The sample taken for sequencing was PBMCs or a T cell subset sorted from them (not recorded which). For the CDR3, the DNA is TGTGCCAGCAGTGTCGGGACAGGGCTACCTAATGAAAAACTGTTTTTT. It translates to CASSVGTGLPNEKLFF.